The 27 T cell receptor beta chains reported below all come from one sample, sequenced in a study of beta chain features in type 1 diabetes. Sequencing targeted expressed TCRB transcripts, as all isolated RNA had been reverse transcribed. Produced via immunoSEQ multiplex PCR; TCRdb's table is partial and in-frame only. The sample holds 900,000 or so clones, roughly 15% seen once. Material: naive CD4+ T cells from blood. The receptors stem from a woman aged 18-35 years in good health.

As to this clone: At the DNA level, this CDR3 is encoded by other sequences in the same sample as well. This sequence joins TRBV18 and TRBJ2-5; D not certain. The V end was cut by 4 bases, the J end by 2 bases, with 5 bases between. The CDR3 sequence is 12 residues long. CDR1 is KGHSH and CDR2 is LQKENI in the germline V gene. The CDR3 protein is CASSRQQETQYF. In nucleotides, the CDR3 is TGTGCCAGCTCACGCCAACAAGAGACCCAGTACTTC. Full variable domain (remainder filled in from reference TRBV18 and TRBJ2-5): NAGVMQNPRHLVRRRGQEARLRCSPMKGHSHVYWYRQLPEEGLKFMVYLQKENIIDESGMPKERFSAEFPKEGPSILRIQQVVRGDSAAYFCASSRQQETQYFGPGTRLLVL.

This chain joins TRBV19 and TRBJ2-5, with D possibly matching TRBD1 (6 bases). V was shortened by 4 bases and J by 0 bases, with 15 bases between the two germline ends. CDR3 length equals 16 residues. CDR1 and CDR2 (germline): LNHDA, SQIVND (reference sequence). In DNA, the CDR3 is TGTGCCAGTAGTAACCGGCGACAGGCGAACCAAGAGACCCAGTACTTC. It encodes CASSNRRQANQETQYF.

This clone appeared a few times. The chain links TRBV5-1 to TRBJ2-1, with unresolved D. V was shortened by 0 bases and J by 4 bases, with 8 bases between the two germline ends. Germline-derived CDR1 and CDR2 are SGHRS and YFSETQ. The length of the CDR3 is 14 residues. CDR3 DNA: TGCGCCAGCAGCTTGGTAGGAAGGTACAATGAGCAGTTCTTC. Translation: CASSLVGRYNEQFF. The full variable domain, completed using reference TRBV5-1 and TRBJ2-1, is KAGVTQTPRYLIKTRGQQVTLSCSPISGHRSVSWYQQTPGQGLQFLFEYFSETQRNKGNFPGRFSGRQFSNSRSEMNVSTLELGDSALYLCASSLVGRYNEQFFGPGTRLTVL.

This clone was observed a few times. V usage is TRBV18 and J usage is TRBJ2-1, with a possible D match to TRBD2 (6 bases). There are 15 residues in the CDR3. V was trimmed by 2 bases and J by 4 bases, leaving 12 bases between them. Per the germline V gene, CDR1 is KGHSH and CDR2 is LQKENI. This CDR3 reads CASSPIAGTYNEQFF. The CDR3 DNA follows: TGTGCCAGCTCACCAATCGCGGGAACTTACAATGAGCAGTTCTTC.

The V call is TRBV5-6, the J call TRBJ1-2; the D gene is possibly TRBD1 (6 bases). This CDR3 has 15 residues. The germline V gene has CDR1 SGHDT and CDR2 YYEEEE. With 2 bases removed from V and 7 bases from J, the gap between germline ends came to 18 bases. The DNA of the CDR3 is TGTGCCAGCAGCTTTTTACTCAGGGGTCGTTTTGGCTACACCTTC. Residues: CASSFLLRGRFGYTF.

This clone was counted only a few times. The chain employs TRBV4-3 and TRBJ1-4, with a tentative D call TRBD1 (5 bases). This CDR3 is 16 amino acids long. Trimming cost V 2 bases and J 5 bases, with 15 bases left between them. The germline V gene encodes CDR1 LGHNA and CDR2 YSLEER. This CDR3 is CASSQTDGGNNEKLFF. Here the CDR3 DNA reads TGCGCCAGCAGCCAAACCGACGGGGGGAACAATGAAAAACTGTTTTTT.

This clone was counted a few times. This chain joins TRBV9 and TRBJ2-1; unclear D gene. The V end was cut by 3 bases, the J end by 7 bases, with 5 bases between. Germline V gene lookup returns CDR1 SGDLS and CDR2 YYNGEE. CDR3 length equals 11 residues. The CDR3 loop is CASSAENEQFF. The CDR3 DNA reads TGTGCCAGCAGCGCCGAAAATGAGCAGTTCTTC.

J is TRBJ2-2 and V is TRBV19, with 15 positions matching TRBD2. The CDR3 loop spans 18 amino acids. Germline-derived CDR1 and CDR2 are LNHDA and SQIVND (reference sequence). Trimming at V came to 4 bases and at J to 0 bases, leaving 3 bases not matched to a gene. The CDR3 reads CASSKGLAGGSNTGELFF. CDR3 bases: TGTGCCAGTAGTAAGGGACTAGCGGGAGGCTCGAACACCGGGGAGCTGTTTTTT.

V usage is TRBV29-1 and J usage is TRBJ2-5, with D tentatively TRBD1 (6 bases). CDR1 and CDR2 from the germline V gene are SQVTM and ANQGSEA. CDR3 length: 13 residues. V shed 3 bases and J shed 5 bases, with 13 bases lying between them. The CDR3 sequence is CSVDFVGAETQYF. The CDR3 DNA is TGCAGCGTTGATTTTGTGGGGGCCGAGACCCAGTACTTC.

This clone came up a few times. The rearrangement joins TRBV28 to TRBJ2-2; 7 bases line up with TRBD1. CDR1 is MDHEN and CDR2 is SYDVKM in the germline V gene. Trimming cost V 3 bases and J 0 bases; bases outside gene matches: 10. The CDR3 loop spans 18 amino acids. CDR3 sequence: CASSFRSLGQTNTGELFF. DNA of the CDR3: TGTGCCAGCAGTTTTCGGAGTCTGGGACAGACGAACACCGGGGAGCTGTTTTTT.

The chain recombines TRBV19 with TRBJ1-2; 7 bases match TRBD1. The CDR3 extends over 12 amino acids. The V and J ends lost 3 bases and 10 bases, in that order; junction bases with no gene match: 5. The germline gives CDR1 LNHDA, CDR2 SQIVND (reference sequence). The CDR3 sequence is CASSIRQGDYTF. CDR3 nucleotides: TGTGCCAGTAGTATCCGACAGGGCGACTACACCTTC.

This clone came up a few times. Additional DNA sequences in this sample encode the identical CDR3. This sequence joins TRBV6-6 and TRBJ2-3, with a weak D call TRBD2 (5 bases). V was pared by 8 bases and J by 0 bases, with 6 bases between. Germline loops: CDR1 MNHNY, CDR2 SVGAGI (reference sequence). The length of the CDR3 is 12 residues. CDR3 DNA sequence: TGTGCCAGCCGGGGAAGCACAGATACGCAGTATTTT. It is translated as CASRGSTDTQYF.

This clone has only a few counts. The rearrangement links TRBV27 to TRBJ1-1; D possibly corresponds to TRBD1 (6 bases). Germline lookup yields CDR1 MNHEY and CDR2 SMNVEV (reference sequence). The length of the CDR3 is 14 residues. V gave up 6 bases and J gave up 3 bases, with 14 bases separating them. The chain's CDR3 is CASSLTGRYTEAFF. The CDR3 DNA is TGTGCCAGCAGCCTTACAGGGAGGTACACTGAAGCTTTCTTT.

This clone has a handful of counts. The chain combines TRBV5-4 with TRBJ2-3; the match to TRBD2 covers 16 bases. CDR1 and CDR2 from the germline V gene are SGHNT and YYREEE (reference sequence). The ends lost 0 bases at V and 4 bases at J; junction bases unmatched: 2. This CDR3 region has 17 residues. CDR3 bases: TGTGCCAGCAGCTTGGTAGGGACTAGCGGGAGGGCAGATACGCAGTATTTT. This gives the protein CASSLVGTSGRADTQYF.

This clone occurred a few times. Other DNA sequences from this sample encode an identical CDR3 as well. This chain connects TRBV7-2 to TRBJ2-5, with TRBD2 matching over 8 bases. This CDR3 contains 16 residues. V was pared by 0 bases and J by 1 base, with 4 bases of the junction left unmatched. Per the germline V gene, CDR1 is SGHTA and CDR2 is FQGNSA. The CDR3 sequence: CASSLAGTSGQETQYF. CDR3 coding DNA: TGTGCCAGCAGCTTAGCTGGGACTAGTGGCCAAGAGACCCAGTACTTC. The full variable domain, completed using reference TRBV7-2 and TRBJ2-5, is GAGVSQSPSNKVTEKGKDVELRCDPISGHTALYWYRQSLGQGLEFLIYFQGNSAPDKSGLPSDRFSAERTGGSVSTLTIQRTQQEDSAVYLCASSLAGTSGQETQYFGPGTRLLVL.

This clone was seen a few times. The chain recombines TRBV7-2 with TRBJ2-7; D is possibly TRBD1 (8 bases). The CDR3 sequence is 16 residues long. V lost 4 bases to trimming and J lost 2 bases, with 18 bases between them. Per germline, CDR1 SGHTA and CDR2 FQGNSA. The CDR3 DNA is TGTGCCAGCAGCTCAGTGCGGGGGACAGGTACCTACGAGCAGTACTTC. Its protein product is CASSSVRGTGTYEQYF.

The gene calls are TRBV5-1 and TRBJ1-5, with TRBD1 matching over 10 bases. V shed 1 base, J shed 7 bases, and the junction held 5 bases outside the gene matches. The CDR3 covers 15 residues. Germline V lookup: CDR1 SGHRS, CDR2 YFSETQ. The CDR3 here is CASSLSWGQGQPQHF. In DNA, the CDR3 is TGCGCCAGCAGCTTGTCTTGGGGACAGGGGCAGCCCCAGCATTTT.

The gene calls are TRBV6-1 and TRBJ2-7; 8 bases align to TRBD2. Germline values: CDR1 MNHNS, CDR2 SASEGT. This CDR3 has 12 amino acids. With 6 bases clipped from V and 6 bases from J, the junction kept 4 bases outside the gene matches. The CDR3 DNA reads TGTGCCAGCAGCCAGCTAGCGGGCGAGCAGTACTTC. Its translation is CASSQLAGEQYF.

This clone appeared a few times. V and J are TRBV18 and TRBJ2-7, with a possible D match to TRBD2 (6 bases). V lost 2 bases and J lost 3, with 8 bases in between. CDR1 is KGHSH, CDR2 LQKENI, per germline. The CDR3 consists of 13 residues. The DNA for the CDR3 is TGTGCCAGCTCACCAGGGGGGTTCTACGAGCAGTACTTC. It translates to CASSPGGFYEQYF.

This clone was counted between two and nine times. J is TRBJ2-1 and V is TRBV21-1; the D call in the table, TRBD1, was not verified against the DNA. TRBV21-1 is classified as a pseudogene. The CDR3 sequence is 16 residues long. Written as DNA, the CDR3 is TGTGCCAGCAGCAAAGAGCGCGACAGGGGTTACAATGAGCAGTTCTTC. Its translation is CASSKERDRGYNEQFF.

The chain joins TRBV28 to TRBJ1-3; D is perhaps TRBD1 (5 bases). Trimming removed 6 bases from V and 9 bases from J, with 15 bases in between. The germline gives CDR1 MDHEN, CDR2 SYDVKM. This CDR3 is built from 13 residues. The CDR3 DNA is TGTGCCAGCAGCCGACAGCTCAGCGGCACCATATATTTT. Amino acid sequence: CASSRQLSGTIYF.

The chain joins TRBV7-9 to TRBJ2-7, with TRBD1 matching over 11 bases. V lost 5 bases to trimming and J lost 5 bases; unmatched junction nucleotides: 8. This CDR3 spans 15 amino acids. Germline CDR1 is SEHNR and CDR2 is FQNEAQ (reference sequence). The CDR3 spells CASSKGTGGINEQYF. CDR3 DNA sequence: TGTGCCAGCAGCAAAGGGACAGGGGGTATCAACGAGCAGTACTTC.

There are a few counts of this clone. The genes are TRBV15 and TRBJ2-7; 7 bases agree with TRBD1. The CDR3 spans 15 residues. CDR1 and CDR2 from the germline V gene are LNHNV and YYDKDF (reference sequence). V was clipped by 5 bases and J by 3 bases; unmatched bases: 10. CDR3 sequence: CATSEDPTGFYEQYF. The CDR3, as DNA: TGTGCCACCAGCGAGGACCCGACAGGGTTCTACGAGCAGTACTTC.

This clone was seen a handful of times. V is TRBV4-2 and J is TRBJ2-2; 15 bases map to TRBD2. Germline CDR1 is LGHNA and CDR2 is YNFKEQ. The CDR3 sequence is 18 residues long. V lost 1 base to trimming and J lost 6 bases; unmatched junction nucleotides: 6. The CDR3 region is CASSQVGLAGGRSGELFF. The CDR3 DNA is TGTGCCAGCAGCCAAGTCGGACTAGCGGGAGGGCGGTCCGGGGAGCTGTTTTTT.

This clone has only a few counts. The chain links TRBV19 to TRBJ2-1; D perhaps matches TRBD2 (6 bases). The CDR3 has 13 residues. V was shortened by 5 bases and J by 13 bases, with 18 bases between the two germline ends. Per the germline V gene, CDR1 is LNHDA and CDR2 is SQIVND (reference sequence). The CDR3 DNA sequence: TGTGCCAGTAGTTCCTCGCGGGGAAGGAACCAGTTCTTC. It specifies CASSSSRGRNQFF.

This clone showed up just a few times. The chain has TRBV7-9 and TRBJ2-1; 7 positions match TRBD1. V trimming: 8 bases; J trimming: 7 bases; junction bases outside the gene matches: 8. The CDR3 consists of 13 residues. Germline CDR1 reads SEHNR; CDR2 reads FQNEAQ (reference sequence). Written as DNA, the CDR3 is TGTGCCAGCGGTTTGCGACAGGGAAATGAGCAGTTCTTC. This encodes CASGLRQGNEQFF.

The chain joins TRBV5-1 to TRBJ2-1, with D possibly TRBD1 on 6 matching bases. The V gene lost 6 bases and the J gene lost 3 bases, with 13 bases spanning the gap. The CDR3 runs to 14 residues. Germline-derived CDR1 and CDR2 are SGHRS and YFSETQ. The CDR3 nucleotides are TGCGCCAGCACCCTACAGGGTTACTACAATGAGCAGTTCTTC. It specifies CASTLQGYYNEQFF.